The subject of this entry is one T cell receptor beta chain. What it binds is not known. The sample is drawn from a study of cytomegalovirus exposure and HLA in healthy donors. Study at large: For the approximately 400 genotyped donors, 65% to 90% fell within the Caucasian-associated ancestry cluster. General observations from the study: Researchers reported that a few CMV-associated chains were confirmed in vitro as CMV antigen-specific. V- and J-gene trimming in TCR beta was tied to a missense DCLRE1C variant by an analysis performed later.

This PCR relied on a set of 60 Vbeta primers and 13 Jbeta primers. Produced via immunoSEQ multiplex PCR; TCRdb's table is partial and in-frame only. The data show 150,000 to 200,000 clones, around three quarters seen once. This receptor was obtained from a woman aged 25 to 39 in good health and CMV-seropositive. Sequencing input: PBMCs.

CDR3 DNA: TGTGCCAGCAGCACCTCCCCTCCAGGGCACTACGAGCAGTACTTC. Translating gives CASSTSPPGHYEQYF. The chain carries TRBV7-9 and TRBJ2-7; D perhaps matches TRBD1 (5 bases). The CDR3 loop spans 15 amino acids. V shed 5 bases and J shed 3 bases, with 17 bases lying between them. Looked up from germline, CDR1 is SEHNR and CDR2 is FQNEAQ (reference sequence).